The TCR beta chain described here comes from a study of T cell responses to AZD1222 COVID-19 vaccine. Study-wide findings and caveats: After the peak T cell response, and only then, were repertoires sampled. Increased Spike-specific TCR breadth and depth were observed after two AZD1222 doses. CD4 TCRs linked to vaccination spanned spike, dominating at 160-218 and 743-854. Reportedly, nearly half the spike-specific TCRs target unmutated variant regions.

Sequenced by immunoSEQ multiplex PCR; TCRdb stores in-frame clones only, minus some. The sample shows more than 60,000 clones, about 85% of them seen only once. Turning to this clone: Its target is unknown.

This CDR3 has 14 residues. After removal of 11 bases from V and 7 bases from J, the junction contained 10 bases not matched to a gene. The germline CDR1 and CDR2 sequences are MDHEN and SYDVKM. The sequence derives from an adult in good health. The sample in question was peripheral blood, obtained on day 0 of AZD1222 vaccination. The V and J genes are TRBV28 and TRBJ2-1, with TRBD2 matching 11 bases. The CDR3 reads CAAFSGGAKNEQFF. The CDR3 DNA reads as TGTGCCGCCTTTAGCGGGGGGGCTAAGAATGAGCAGTTCTTC. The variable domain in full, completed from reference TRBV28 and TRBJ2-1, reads DVKVTQSSRYLVKRTGEKVFLECVQDMDHENMFWYRQDPGLGLRLIYFSYDVKMKEKGDIPEGYSVSREKKERFSLILESASTNQTSMYLCAAFSGGAKNEQFFGPGTRLTVL.